This T cell receptor (beta chain) is drawn from a study of blood T cells in healthy people across ages. Isolation per sample recovered at least 7 million PBMCs. Germline CDR1 is DFQATT and CDR2 is SNEGSKA (reference sequence). With 1 base removed from V and 0 bases from J, the gap between germline ends came to 9 bases. The CDR3 is 15 residues long. For the second PCR, which ran for roughly 6 to 12 cycles, a sample-barcoded 5' primer and a J-beta primer mix were used. TCRdb ran MiXCR on the 5' RACE reads and lists one entry per CDR3 protein. The sample has around 870,000 distinct CDR3 sequences, under 30% seen once. This clonotype was seen repeatedly, ten times or more.

The chain combines TRBV20-1 with TRBJ1-4, with D hard to call. The TCR sequence derives from a woman of 80 years or more in good health. Sequencing used blood. CDR3 sequence (DNA): TGCAGTGCTAGAGCACCGGCTGCAACTAATGAAAAACTGTTTTTT. Amino acids: CSARAPAATNEKLFF.